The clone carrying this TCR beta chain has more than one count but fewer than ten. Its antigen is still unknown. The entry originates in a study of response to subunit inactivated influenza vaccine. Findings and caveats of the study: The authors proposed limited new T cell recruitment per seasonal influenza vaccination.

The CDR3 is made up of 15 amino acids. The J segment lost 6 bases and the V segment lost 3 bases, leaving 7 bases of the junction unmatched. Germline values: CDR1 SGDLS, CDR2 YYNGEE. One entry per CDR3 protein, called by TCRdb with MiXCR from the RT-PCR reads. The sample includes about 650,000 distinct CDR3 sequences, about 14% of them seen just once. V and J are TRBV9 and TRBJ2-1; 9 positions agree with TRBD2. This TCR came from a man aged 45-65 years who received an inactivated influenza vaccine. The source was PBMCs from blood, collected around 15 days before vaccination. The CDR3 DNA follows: TGTGCCAGCAGCGCACCCGGGACTAGCCCCAATGAGCAGTTCTTC. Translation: CASSAPGTSPNEQFF.